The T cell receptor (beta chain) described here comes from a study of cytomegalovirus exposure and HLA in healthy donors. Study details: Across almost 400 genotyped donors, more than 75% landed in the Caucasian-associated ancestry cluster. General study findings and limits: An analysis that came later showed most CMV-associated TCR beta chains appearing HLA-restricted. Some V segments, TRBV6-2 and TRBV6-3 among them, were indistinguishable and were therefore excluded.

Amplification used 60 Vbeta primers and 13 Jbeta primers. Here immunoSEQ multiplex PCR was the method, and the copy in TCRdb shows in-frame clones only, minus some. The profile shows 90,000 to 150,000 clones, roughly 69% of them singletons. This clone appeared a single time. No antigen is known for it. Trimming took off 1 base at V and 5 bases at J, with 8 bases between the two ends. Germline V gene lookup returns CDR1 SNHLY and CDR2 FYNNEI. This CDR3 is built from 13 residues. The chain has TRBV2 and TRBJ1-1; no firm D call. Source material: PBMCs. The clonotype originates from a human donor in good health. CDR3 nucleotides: TGTGCCAGCAGTGAAGGAAAGGAGACTGAAGCTTTCTTT. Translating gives CASSEGKETEAFF.